The 26 T cell receptor beta chains given below trace back to one sample, sequenced in a study of control samples from healthy donors and cancer patients. The data were produced by immunoSEQ multiplex PCR, yet TCRdb's version contains in-frame clones alone and is incomplete. The sample has 30,000 to 40,000 clones; roughly 92% are singletons. The source material was PBMCs. The receptors were gathered from a man between 35 and 55 years old with colorectal cancer.

V gene TRBV13 combines with J gene TRBJ1-4, with TRBD1 identical over 11 bases. The junction had 8 bases not matched to a gene; V was cut back by 6 bases and J by 8 bases. Germline values: CDR1 PRHDT, CDR2 FYEKMQ (reference sequence). The CDR3 consists of 15 residues. The DNA for the CDR3 is TGTGCCAGCAGTGGACAGGGGGCCGCTAGGGAAAAACTGTTTTTT. Protein sequence: CASSGQGAAREKLFF.

The chain couples TRBV11-2 to TRBJ1-5; 8 bases are shared with TRBD1. CDR3 length: 15 amino acids. Trimming at V came to 1 base and at J to 3 bases, leaving 2 bases not matched to a gene. Germline values: CDR1 SGHAT, CDR2 FQNNGV. Here the CDR3 reads CASSLAGGLNQPQHF. CDR3 DNA: TGTGCCAGCAGCTTAGCAGGGGGCCTCAATCAGCCCCAGCATTTT.

V usage is TRBV4-2 and J usage is TRBJ1-1; 11 nucleotides agree with TRBD1. Germline lookup yields CDR1 LGHNA and CDR2 YNFKEQ. The V segment lost 6 bases and the J segment 6 bases; nucleotides outside the gene matches: 6. The CDR3 covers 14 residues. The CDR3 region has the DNA TGTGCCAGCAGGTTCGGACAGGGGGCTTCTGAAGCTTTCTTT. Its protein product is CASRFGQGASEAFF.

With respect to this clone: A junction end diverges from the germline sequence, so it may reflect a read error. This sequence joins TRBV5-1 and TRBJ1-4, with D possibly TRBD1 on 6 matching bases. The CDR3 extends over 15 amino acids. The germline V gene encodes CDR1 SGHRS and CDR2 YFSETQ. CDR3 loop: CVSSLTTGKNEKLFF. Written as DNA, the CDR3 is TGCGTCAGCAGCCTAACTACAGGGAAAAATGAAAAACTGTTTTTT.

This chain uses TRBV9 with TRBJ1-1, with TRBD1 matching over 8 bases. The V and J ends lost 7 bases and 1 base, in that order; junction bases with no gene match: 3. CDR1 SGDLS and CDR2 YYNGEE come from the germline V gene. The CDR3 runs to 13 residues. The DNA for the CDR3 is TGTGCCAGCGGGGACAGGCCGAACACTGAAGCTTTCTTT. This translates into CASGDRPNTEAFF.

The chain has TRBV5-6 and TRBJ1-6; unclear D gene. The CDR3 is made up of 17 amino acids. The V and J ends lost 0 bases and 3 bases respectively, with 13 bases between them. CDR1 and CDR2 from the germline V gene are SGHDT and YYEEEE. The CDR3 is CASSLVRTTFYNSPLHF. The DNA of the CDR3 is TGTGCCAGCAGCTTGGTTCGAACAACCTTCTATAATTCACCCCTCCACTTT.

The genes are TRBV7-8 and TRBJ1-1, with D unresolved. The CDR3 totals 13 residues. CDR1 is SGHVS, CDR2 FQNEAQ, per germline. V dropped 3 bases and J dropped 1 base, with 6 bases sitting between them. This CDR3 reads CASSLTRNTEAFF. CDR3 in DNA: TGTGCCAGCAGCTTGACCAGGAACACTGAAGCTTTCTTT.

This chain links TRBV19 with TRBJ1-2; 8 bases line up with TRBD1. V dropped 4 bases and J dropped 9; count of bases not matched to a gene: 10. Germline CDR1 LNHDA, CDR2 SQIVND (reference sequence). This CDR3 contains 14 residues. The CDR3 region has the DNA TGTGCCAGTAGTAAGGAGACAGGGGTTCAGAGCTACACCTTC. As protein: CASSKETGVQSYTF. The complete variable domain, with remaining parts taken from reference TRBV19 and TRBJ1-2, reads DGGITQSPKYLFRKEGQNVTLSCEQNLNHDAMYWYRQDPGQGLRLIYYSQIVNDFQKGDIAEGYSVSREKKESFPLTVTSAQKNPTAFYLCASSKETGVQSYTFGSGTRLTVV.

For this clone: The junction and the germline gene differ at one end; a read error may be behind it. The chain has TRBV6-1 and TRBJ1-1; 7 bases agree with TRBD1. This CDR3 is built from 17 residues. Per the germline V gene, CDR1 is MNHNS and CDR2 is SASEGT. CDR3 in DNA: TGTGCCAGCAGTGACACATCAACGGGACAGAAGAACTCTGAAGCTTTCTTT. Translating it yields CASSDTSTGQKNSEAFF.

V is TRBV2 and J is TRBJ2-7, with 10 nucleotides matching TRBD2. Germline V gives CDR1 SNHLY, CDR2 FYNNEI. The ends lost 5 bases at V and 3 bases at J; junction bases unmatched: 7. The CDR3 extends over 15 amino acids. The CDR3 spells CASSSSGGAFYEQYF. CDR3 DNA sequence: TGTGCCAGCAGTTCTAGCGGGGGAGCATTCTACGAGCAGTACTTC.

This clone came up once. The rearrangement joins TRBV6-1 to TRBJ2-5; maybe TRBD2 (7 bases). The CDR3 consists of 15 residues. Germline assignment: CDR1 MNHNS and CDR2 SASEGT. V gave up 8 bases and J gave up 1 base, with 17 bases separating them. The CDR3 nucleotides read TGTGCCAGCCAGGGAGGGGGGGGACGCCAAGAGACCCAGTACTTC. The encoded protein is CASQGGGGRQETQYF.

The V call is TRBV2, the J call TRBJ1-1; 8 bases align to TRBD1. The V gene's germline CDR1 is SNHLY and CDR2 FYNNEI. V lost 6 bases, J lost 1 base, and 7 bases stayed unmatched. The CDR3 runs 15 residues. The CDR3 DNA reads TGTGCCAGCAGCGCGAGGGACAGGTCGAACACTGAAGCTTTCTTT. This encodes CASSARDRSNTEAFF.

This clone was seen once. The chain combines TRBV9 with TRBJ2-7; TRBD2 matches at 7 bases. With 4 bases clipped from V and 1 base from J, the junction kept 11 bases outside the gene matches. The CDR3 totals 16 residues. Germline V gene lookup returns CDR1 SGDLS and CDR2 YYNGEE. In DNA, the CDR3 is TGTGCCAGCAGCATCCTTGGGGGGGAGGTGTCCTACGAGCAGTACTTC. This codes for CASSILGGEVSYEQYF.

The CDR3 spells CASSLQYAEQYF. In nucleotides, the CDR3 is TGTGCCAGCAGCTTACAGTATGCCGAGCAGTACTTC. The chain is built from TRBV7-2 and TRBJ2-7; D gene uncertain. V lost 2 bases to trimming and J lost 6 bases, with 8 bases between them. CDR1 and CDR2 (germline): SGHTA, FQGNSA. The CDR3 extends over 12 amino acids.

The chain employs TRBV11-3 and TRBJ2-1; 11 positions match TRBD2. This CDR3 has 18 residues. Germline lookup yields CDR1 SGHNT and CDR2 YENEEA. J was trimmed by 0 bases and V by 6 bases; bases with no gene match: 10. DNA of the CDR3: TGTGCCAGCAGAATGCTAGCGGGGGGACTTAGCTCCTACAATGAGCAGTTCTTC. Residues: CASRMLAGGLSSYNEQFF.

The gene calls are TRBV27 and TRBJ1-5; the D gene is possibly TRBD1 (5 bases). Germline V CDR1 and CDR2: MNHEY, SMNVEV (reference sequence). The CDR3 runs 15 residues. V was clipped by 4 bases and J by 1 base, with 11 bases between them. CDR3 sequence: CASSYGGMSNQPQHF. CDR3 DNA sequence: TGTGCCAGCAGTTATGGGGGGATGAGCAATCAGCCCCAGCATTTT.

The chain recombines TRBV7-3 with TRBJ2-5, with D unresolved. This CDR3 is built from 11 residues. V was pared by 5 bases and J by 3 bases, with 4 bases between. Germline-derived CDR1 and CDR2 are SGHTA and FQGTGA. CDR3 protein: CASSPKETQYF. CDR3 bases: TGTGCCAGCAGCCCAAAAGAGACCCAGTACTTC.

The CDR3 is CASSLAGTGNSGQFF. The DNA of the CDR3 is TGTGCCAGCAGCTTAGCCGGGACAGGCAATTCGGGGCAGTTCTTC. This chain links TRBV7-9 with TRBJ2-1; 8 nucleotides match TRBD1. The junction had 10 bases not matched to a gene; V was cut back by 0 bases and J by 12 bases. CDR3 length equals 15 residues. In germline, CDR1 is SEHNR, CDR2 FQNEAQ (reference sequence).

The count of this clone is one. This chain uses TRBV7-2 with TRBJ1-5; TRBD1 matches at 10 bases. This CDR3 has 15 residues. The germline V gene encodes CDR1 SGHTA and CDR2 FQGNSA. The ends lost 5 bases at V and 7 bases at J; junction bases unmatched: 8. CDR3 sequence (DNA): TGTGCCAGCAGCGTGACAGGGGGCCCAGAACAGCCCCAGCATTTT. Translated: CASSVTGGPEQPQHF.

The chain couples TRBV9 to TRBJ1-3, with D unclear. Trimming removed 2 bases at V and 4 bases at J, with 10 bases between. The CDR3 runs to 14 residues. Germline V gene sequence: CDR1 SGDLS, CDR2 YYNGEE. The CDR3 coding sequence is TGTGCCAGCAGCGTCTCGTCCATCGGAAACACCATATATTTT. Translating gives CASSVSSIGNTIYF.

The chain's CDR3 is CASSPDRGLTDTQYF. CDR3 DNA: TGTGCCAGCAGCCCGGACCGGGGGCTTACAGATACGCAGTATTTT. The chain uses TRBV4-2 and TRBJ2-3; D might be TRBD1 or TRBD2, each matching 6 bases. This CDR3 has 15 residues. Trimming left V 4 bases short and J 3 bases short, with 14 bases between. Germline CDR1 reads LGHNA; CDR2 reads YNFKEQ.

The chain carries TRBV6-5 and TRBJ1-3, with no clear D. In germline, CDR1 is MNHEY, CDR2 SVGAGI. The V end lost 6 bases, the J end lost 1 base, and 7 bases lay between the germline ends. The CDR3 is 13 amino acids. The CDR3 reads CASSTTSGNTIYF. CDR3 coding DNA: TGTGCCAGCAGCACAACTTCTGGAAACACCATATATTTT.

The CDR3 reads CASSRDRDTQYF. The CDR3 region has the DNA TGTGCCAGCAGCCGTGACAGAGATACGCAGTATTTT. The rearrangement joins TRBV16 to TRBJ2-3; D is perhaps TRBD1 (5 bases). Per the germline V gene, CDR1 is KGHSY and CDR2 is FQNENV. Deletions cut 4 bases from V and 5 bases from J, with 7 bases between. The CDR3 loop spans 12 amino acids.

The chain couples TRBV2 to TRBJ1-2, with D uncertain. V was shortened by 5 bases and J by 5 bases, with 6 bases between the two germline ends. This CDR3 region has 11 residues. Germline CDR1 is SNHLY and CDR2 is FYNNEI. The CDR3, as DNA: TGTGCCAGCAGTTCGGATTATGGCTACACCTTC. This sequence encodes CASSSDYGYTF.

The V and J genes are TRBV18 and TRBJ1-2; weak D call: TRBD1 (5 bases). The CDR3 totals 14 residues. Germline V gene data show CDR1 as KGHSH and CDR2 as LQKENI. The V gene lost 5 bases and the J gene lost 4 bases, with 14 bases spanning the gap. CDR3 DNA: TGTGCCAGCTCATCCACGGGGGGGACCTATGGCTACACCTTC. This codes for CASSSTGGTYGYTF.

V usage is TRBV19 and J usage is TRBJ2-3; 9 bases fit TRBD2. CDR3 length: 16 amino acids. Germline assignment: CDR1 LNHDA and CDR2 SQIVND (reference sequence). Unmatched junction bases numbered 12, after V lost 8 bases and J lost 3 bases. The CDR3 spells CASSSGLAPVTDTQYF. In nucleotides, the CDR3 is TGTGCCAGTTCTTCAGGACTAGCGCCGGTAACAGATACGCAGTATTTT. The full variable domain, in which reference TRBV19 and TRBJ2-3 provide the parts outside the CDR3, is DGGITQSPKYLFRKEGQNVTLSCEQNLNHDAMYWYRQDPGQGLRLIYYSQIVNDFQKGDIAEGYSVSREKKESFPLTVTSAQKNPTAFYLCASSSGLAPVTDTQYFGPGTRLTVL.